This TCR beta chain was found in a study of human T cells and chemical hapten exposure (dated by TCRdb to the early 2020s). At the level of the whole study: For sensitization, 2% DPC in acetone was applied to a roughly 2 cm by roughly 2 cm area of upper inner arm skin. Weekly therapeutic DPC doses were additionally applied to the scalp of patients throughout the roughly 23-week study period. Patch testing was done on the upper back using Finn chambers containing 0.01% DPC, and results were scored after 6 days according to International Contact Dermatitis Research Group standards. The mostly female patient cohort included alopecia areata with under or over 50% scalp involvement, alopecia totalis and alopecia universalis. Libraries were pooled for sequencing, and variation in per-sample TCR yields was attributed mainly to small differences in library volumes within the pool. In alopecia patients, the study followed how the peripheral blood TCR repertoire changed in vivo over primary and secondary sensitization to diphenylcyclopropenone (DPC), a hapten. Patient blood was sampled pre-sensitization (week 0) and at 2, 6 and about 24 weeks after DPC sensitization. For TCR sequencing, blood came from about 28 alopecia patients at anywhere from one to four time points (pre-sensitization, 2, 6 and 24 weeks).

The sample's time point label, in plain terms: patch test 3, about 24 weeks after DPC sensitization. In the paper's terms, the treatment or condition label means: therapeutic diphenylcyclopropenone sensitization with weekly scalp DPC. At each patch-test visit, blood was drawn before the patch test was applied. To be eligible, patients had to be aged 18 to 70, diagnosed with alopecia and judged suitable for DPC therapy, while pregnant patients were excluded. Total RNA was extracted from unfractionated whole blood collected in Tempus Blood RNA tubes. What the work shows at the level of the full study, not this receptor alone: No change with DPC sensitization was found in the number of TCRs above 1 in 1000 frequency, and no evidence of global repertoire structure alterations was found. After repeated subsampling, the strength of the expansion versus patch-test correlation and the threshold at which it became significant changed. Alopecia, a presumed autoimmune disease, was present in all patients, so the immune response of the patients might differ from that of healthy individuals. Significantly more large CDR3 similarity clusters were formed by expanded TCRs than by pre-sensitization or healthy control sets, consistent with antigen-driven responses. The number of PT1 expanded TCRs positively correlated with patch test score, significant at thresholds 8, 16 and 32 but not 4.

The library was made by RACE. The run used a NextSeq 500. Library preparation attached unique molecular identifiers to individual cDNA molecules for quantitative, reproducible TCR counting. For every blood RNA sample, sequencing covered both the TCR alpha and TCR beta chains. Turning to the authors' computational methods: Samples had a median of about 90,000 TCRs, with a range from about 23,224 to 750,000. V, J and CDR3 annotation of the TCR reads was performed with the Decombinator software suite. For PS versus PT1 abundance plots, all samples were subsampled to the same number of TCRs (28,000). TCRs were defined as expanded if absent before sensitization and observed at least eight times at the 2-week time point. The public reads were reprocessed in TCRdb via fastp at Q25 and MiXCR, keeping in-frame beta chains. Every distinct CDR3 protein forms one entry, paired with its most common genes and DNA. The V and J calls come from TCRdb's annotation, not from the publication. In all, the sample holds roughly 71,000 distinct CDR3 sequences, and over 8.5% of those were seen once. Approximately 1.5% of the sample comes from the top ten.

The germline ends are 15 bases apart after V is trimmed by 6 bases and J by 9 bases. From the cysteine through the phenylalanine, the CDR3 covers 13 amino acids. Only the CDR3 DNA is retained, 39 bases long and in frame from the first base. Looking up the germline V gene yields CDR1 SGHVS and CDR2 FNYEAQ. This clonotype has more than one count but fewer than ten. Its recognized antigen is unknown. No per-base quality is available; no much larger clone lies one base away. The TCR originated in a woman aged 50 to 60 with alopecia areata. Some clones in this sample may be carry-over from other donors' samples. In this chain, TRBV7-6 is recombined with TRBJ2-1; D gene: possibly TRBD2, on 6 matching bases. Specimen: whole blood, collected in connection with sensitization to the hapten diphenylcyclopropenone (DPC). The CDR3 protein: CASSLAISSEQFF. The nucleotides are TGTGCCAGCAGTCTAGCGATTTCTAGTGAGCAGTTCTTC.